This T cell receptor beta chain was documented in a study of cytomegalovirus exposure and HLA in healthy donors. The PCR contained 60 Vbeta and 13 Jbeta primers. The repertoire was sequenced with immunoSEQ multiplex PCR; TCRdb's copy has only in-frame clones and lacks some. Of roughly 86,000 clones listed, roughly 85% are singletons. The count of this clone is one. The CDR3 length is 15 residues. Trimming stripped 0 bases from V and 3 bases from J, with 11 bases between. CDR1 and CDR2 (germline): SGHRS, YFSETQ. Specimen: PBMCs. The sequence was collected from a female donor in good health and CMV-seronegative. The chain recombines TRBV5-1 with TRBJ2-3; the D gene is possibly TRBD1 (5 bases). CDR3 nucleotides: TGCGCCAGCAGCTTGGCCGAGCAGGGTACAGATACGCAGTATTTT. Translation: CASSLAEQGTDTQYF.